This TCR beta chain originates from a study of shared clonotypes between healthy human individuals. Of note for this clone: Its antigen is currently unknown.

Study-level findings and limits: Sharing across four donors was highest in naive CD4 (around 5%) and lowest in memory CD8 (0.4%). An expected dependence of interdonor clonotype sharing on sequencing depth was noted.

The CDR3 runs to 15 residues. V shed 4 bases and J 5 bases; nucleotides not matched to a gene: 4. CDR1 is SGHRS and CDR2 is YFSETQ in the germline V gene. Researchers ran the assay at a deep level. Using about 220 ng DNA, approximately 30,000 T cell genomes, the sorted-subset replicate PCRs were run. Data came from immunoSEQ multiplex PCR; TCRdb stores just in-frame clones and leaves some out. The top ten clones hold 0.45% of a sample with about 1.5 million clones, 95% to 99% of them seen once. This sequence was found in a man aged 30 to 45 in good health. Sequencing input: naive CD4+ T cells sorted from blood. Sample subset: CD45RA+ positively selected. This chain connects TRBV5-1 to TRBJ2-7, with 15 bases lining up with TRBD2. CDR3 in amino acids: CASSRGLAGGDEQYF. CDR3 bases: TGCGCCAGCAGCAGGGGACTAGCGGGAGGAGACGAGCAGTACTTC.